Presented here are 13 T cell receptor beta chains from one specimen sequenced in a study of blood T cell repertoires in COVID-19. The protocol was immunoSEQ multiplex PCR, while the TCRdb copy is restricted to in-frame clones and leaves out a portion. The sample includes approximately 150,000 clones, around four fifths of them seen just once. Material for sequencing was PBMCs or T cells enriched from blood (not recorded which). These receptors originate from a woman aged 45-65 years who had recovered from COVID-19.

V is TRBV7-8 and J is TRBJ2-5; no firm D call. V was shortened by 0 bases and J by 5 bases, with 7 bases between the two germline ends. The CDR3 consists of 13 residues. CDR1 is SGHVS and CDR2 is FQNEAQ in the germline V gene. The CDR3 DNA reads TGTGCCAGCAGCTTAGCTCTAATGGAGACCCAGTACTTC. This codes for CASSLALMETQYF.

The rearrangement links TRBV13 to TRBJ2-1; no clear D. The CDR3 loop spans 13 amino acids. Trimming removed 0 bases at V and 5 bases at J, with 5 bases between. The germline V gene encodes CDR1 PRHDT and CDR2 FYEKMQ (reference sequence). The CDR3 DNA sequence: TGTGCCAGCAGCTTAGGGCTAAACAATGAGCAGTTCTTC. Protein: CASSLGLNNEQFF. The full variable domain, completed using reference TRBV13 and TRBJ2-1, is AAGVIQSPRHLIKEKRETATLKCYPIPRHDTVYWYQQGPGQDPQFLISFYEKMQSDKGSIPDRFSAQQFSDYHSELNMSSLELGDSALYFCASSLGLNNEQFFGPGTRLTVL.

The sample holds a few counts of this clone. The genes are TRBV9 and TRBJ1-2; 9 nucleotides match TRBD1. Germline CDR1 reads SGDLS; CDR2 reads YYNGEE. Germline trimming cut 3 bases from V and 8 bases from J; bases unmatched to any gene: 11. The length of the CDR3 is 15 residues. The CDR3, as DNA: TGTGCCAGCAGCGCGGCCCCCGGGACAGGGAACGGCTACACCTTC. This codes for CASSAAPGTGNGYTF.

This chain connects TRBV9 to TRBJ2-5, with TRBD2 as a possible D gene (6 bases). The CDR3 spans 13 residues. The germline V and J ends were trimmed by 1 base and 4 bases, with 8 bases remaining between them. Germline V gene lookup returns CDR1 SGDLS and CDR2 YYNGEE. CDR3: CASSVRAGETQYF. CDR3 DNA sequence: TGTGCCAGCAGCGTACGAGCGGGAGAGACCCAGTACTTC.

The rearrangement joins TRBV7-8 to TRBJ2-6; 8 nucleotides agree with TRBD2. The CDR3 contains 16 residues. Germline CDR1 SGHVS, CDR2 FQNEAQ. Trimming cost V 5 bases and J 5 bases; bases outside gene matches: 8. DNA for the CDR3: TGTGCCAGCAGCCCCCGGGAGGGTTCGAGGGCCAACGTCCTGACTTTC. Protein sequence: CASSPREGSRANVLTF.

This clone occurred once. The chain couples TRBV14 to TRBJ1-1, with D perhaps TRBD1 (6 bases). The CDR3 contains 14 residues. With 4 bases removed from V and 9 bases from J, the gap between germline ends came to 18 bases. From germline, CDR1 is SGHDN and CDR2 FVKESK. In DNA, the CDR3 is TGTGCCAGCAGCCCCCAAGGAGGGGGGGTTAAAGCTTTCTTT. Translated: CASSPQGGGVKAFF.

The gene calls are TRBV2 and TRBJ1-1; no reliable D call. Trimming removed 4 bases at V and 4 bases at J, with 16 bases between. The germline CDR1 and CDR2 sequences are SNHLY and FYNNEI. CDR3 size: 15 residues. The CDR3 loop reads CASSVSPRPATEAFF. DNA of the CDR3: TGTGCCAGCAGTGTTAGCCCCCGACCGGCCACTGAAGCTTTCTTT. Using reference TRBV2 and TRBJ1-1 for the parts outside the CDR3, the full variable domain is EPEVTQTPSHQVTQMGQEVILRCVPISNHLYFYWYRQILGQKVEFLVSFYNNEISEKSEIFDDQFSVERPDGSNFTLKIRSTKLEDSAMYFCASSVSPRPATEAFFGQGTRLTVV.

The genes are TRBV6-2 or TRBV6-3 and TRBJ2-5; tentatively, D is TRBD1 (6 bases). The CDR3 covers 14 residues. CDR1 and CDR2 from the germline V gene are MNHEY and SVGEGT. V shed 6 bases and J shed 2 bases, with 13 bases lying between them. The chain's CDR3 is CASSPTGFQETQYF. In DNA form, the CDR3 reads TGTGCCAGCAGCCCTACAGGGTTTCAAGAGACCCAGTACTTC.

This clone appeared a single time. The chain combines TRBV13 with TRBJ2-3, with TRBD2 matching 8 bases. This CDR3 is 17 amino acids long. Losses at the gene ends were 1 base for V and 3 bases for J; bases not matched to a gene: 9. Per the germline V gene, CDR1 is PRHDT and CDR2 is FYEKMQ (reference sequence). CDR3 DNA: TGTGCCAGCAGCTTAGCGGGAGGGCCCTTCCGAACAGATACGCAGTATTTT. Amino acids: CASSLAGGPFRTDTQYF.

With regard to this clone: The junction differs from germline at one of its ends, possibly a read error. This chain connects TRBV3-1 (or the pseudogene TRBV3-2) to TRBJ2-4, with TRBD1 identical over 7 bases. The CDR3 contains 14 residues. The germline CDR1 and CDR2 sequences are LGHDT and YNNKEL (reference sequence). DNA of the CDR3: TGTGCCAGCACCCAACAGGGGACCAAAAACATTCAGTACTTC. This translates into CASTQQGTKNIQYF.

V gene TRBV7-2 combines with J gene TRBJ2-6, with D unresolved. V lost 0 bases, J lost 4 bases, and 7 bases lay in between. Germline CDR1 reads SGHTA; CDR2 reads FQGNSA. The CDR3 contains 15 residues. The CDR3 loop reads CASSLAGPGANVLTF. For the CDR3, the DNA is TGTGCCAGCAGCTTAGCTGGGCCCGGGGCCAACGTCCTGACTTTC.

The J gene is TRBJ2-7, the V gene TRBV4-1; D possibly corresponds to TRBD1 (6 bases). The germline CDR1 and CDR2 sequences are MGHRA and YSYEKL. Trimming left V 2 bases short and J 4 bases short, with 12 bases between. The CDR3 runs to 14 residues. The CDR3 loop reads CASSQTNQGYEQYF. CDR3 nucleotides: TGCGCCAGCAGCCAAACGAACCAGGGGTACGAGCAGTACTTC.

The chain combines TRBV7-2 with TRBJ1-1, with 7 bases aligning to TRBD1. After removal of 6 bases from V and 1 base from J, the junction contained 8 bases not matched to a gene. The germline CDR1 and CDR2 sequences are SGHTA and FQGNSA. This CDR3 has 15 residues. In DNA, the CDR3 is TGTGCCAGCAGACTGCGTGGGACAGCGAACACTGAAGCTTTCTTT. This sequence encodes CASRLRGTANTEAFF.